This T cell receptor (beta chain) was identified in a study of T cells after yellow fever vaccination. Study results and limitations: The CD4 compartment and the CD8 compartment contained a small share of clonotypes in common. Repertoires obtained by FACS sorting could include abundant clonotypes that entered as contaminants from the bulk population. Weaker, the secondary response had a peak occurring faster, on day 5 versus 15.

Making TCR cDNA involved 5'RACE template switching, which added UMIs and a universal primer site. TCRdb itself ran the 5' RACE reads through MiXCR, one entry per CDR3 protein. Seen here are 400,000 to 650,000 distinct CDR3 sequences, around a fifth observed once, and the top ten hold around 17%. The length of the CDR3 is 16 residues. Trimming cost V 0 bases and J 5 bases, with 19 bases left between them. Germline lookup yields CDR1 DFQATT and CDR2 SNEGSKA (reference sequence). In regard to this clonotype: Its cognate antigen is unknown.

The sequence was collected from a man aged 18 to 35 who received the YFV17D yellow fever vaccine. The sample in question was PBMCs, obtained roughly 23 days after the first yellow fever vaccination. The V call is TRBV20-1, the J call TRBJ2-5; the D gene is possibly TRBD2 (6 bases). The CDR3 nucleotides are TGCAGTGCTAGAGAGCGGCGGGGCCAATCCTGGGAGACCCAGTACTTC. This sequence encodes CSARERRGQSWETQYF.